This T cell receptor beta chain was captured in a study of blood T cells in healthy people across ages. Study results and caveats: Diversity estimated from one million T cells was considered an underestimate.

CDR1 is SQVTM, CDR2 ANQGSEA, per germline. V gave up 4 bases and J gave up 0 bases, with 15 bases separating them. The CDR3 consists of 16 residues. PCR was performed a second time for 7 to 11 cycles using a sample-barcoded 5' primer and a J-beta primer mix. In TCRdb, the 5' RACE reads were re-called with MiXCR into one record per CDR3 protein. The sample lists under 2 million distinct CDR3 sequences, 30% to 40% occurring once. This clonotype has just a few counts. What it recognizes is unknown. The chain links TRBV29-1 to TRBJ2-2; D may correspond to TRBD1 or TRBD2 (5 bases each). This clonotype was sampled from a woman aged 30 to 39 in good health. The sample comprised blood. The chain's CDR3 is CSVGGTGTTNTGELFF. DNA of the CDR3: TGCAGCGTTGGGGGTACCGGGACCACGAACACCGGGGAGCTGTTTTTT.